Sequencing of this T cell receptor (beta chain) was carried out in a study of cytomegalovirus exposure and HLA in healthy donors. The CDR3 extends over 16 amino acids. The germline gives CDR1 MGHRA, CDR2 YSYEKL. V trimming: 1 base; J trimming: 7 bases; junction bases outside the gene matches: 11. Turning to this clone: What it binds is unknown.

Regarding the study as a whole: Presence/absence results assume similar sequencing depth per donor, which may not hold. Later work showed greater clonal expansion in HLA-associated TCR beta chains than in equally common others.

Both 60 Vbeta primers and 13 Jbeta primers went into the PCR. TCRdb's table, derived via immunoSEQ multiplex PCR, lists solely in-frame clones and lacks some. The sample contains approximately 190,000 clones, 80% to 85% of which appear only once. The chain couples TRBV4-1 to TRBJ2-3; 7 bases map to TRBD2. The receptor was isolated from a woman in her late teens or twenties in good health and CMV-seronegative. Sequenced: PBMCs. The CDR3 loop is CASSQGGGGPPHTQYF. As DNA, the CDR3 is TGCGCCAGCAGCCAAGGGGGCGGGGGACCTCCCCATACGCAGTATTTT.